The entry that follows covers one T cell receptor beta chain sequence. The antigen remains undetermined. An end of the junction does not agree with germline; a read error may underlie this. This specimen belongs to a study of radiation and T cells in renal cell carcinoma. Libraries were prepared by immunoSEQ multiplex PCR; TCRdb keeps only in-frame clonotypes and omits some of them. The sample holds around 180,000 clones, 88% seen once. This CDR3 has 13 amino acids. Germline V gene data show CDR1 as SSHAT and CDR2 as FNYEAQ (reference sequence). Study outcomes and limitations: Baseline intratumoral clonotype presence is unknown without pretreatment biopsies.

Time point denoted: blood 4 weeks post-SBRT, at nephrectomy. Treatment given: 15 Gy SBRT to primary tumor, nephrectomy 4 weeks later. Nephrectomy followed 15 Gy stereotactic body radiation by 4 weeks. Blood was sampled at baseline, 2 weeks and 4 weeks after SBRT. This TCR derives from a woman in her 50s with renal cell carcinoma. The sequenced sample was blood, obtained from a patient whose treatment included radiotherapy and nephrectomy. The V and J genes are TRBV7-7 and TRBJ2-5; D remains unclear. The DNA of the CDR3 is TGTGCTAGCAGCACGACACGGCAAGAGACCCAGTACTTC. It codes for CASSTTRQETQYF.